Below, 16 T cell receptor beta chains from the same sample are listed, as sequenced in a study of response to subunit inactivated influenza vaccine (dated by TCRdb to 2016 to 2018). The library was prepared using RT-PCR. The listed sequencing device is Illumina HiSeq 2500. Clones were called with MiXCR by TCRdb after fastp trimmed the public reads at Q25, and only in-frame beta chains were retained. All rows with the same CDR3 protein become a single entry with the most common DNA and genes. Here the sample has about 700,000 distinct CDR3 sequences; around 15% occur a single time. The leading ten clones occupy around 7.6% of the sample. Specimen: PBMCs from blood, collected 14 days before vaccination. These receptors all come from a man aged 50 or older who received an inactivated influenza vaccine. Donor details come from another sample of the same person, matched by shared clones.

This clonotype was observed a few times. This chain joins TRBV30 and TRBJ2-3; D is tentatively TRBD1 or TRBD2 (5 bases each). Trimming took off 3 bases at V and 0 bases at J, with 19 bases between the two ends. The V gene's germline CDR1 is GTSNPN and CDR2 SVGIG (reference sequence). This CDR3 contains 17 residues. CDR3 region: CAWRRGRGAGSTDTQYF. DNA of the CDR3: TGTGCCTGGAGGAGGGGAAGAGGGGCAGGGAGCACAGATACGCAGTATTTT.

This clonotype was picked up many times. The chain links TRBV2 to TRBJ1-4; D ambiguous. CDR3 length equals 14 residues. Germline CDR1 reads SNHLY; CDR2 reads FYNNEI. V was shortened by 6 bases and J by 8 bases, with 16 bases between the two germline ends. CDR3 protein: CASRSGSSREKLFF. The CDR3 nucleotides read TGTGCCAGCAGGTCCGGGTCATCGCGGGAAAAACTGTTTTTT.

Many counts were recorded for this clonotype. The rearrangement uses TRBV25-1 and TRBJ1-2; D not certain. The CDR3 is 12 residues long. The germline V gene has CDR1 MGHDK and CDR2 SYGVNS. V dropped 4 bases and J dropped 4 bases, with 7 bases sitting between them. CDR3 region: CASSGALYGYTF. The CDR3 DNA sequence: TGTGCCAGCAGTGGCGCCCTCTATGGCTACACCTTC.

A few counts support this clonotype. This chain connects TRBV20-1 to TRBJ2-7, with 12 nucleotides matching TRBD1. There are 13 residues in the CDR3. CDR1 is DFQATT, CDR2 SNEGSKA, per germline (reference sequence). V shed 3 bases and J 5 bases; nucleotides not matched to a gene: 2. The CDR3 DNA sequence: TGCAGTGCTAGGGGGACAGGGGGCAACGAGCAGTACTTC. As protein: CSARGTGGNEQYF.

This clonotype was recorded at least ten times. V and J are TRBV4-3 and TRBJ1-2; the D is unclear. The CDR3 has 13 amino acids. Germline V lookup: CDR1 LGHNA, CDR2 YSLEER. V lost 0 bases and J 5 bases, leaving 7 bases between the germline ends. The CDR3 DNA reads TGCGCCAGCAGCCAAGATCTGGAGTATGGCTACACCTTC. Translated, it gives CASSQDLEYGYTF.

This clonotype was counted only a few times. The chain is built from TRBV4-3 and TRBJ2-1; D might be TRBD1 (6 bases). Germline CDR1 and CDR2: LGHNA and YSLEER. The CDR3 loop spans 14 amino acids. Trimming stripped 5 bases from V and 8 bases from J, with 16 bases between. Here the CDR3 reads CASSEQGWDDEQFF. As DNA, the CDR3 is TGCGCCAGCAGCGAACAGGGTTGGGACGATGAGCAGTTCTTC.

This clonotype has only a few counts. V gene TRBV20-1 combines with J gene TRBJ2-7; D uncertain. Trimming cost V 3 bases and J 2 bases, with 11 bases left between them. Germline CDR1 DFQATT, CDR2 SNEGSKA (reference sequence). The CDR3 spans 13 residues. The CDR3 sequence is CSASHQAAYEQYF. DNA of the CDR3: TGCAGTGCTAGCCATCAGGCCGCCTACGAGCAGTACTTC.

This clonotype was counted between two and nine times. As DNA, the CDR3 is TGTGCCAGCAGCTTAAGAGACAATAGCAATCAGCCCCAGCATTTT. Translating it yields CASSLRDNSNQPQHF. V usage is TRBV7-6 and J usage is TRBJ1-5; D unclear. V lost 2 bases, J lost 0 bases, and 8 bases lay in between. CDR1 and CDR2 from the germline V gene are SGHVS and FNYEAQ. The length of the CDR3 is 15 residues.

The chain uses TRBV10-3 and TRBJ2-5, with 8 bases aligning to TRBD1. The trim removed 5 bases at V and 4 bases at J, leaving 3 bases unmatched. This CDR3 contains 13 residues. Germline V gives CDR1 ENHRY, CDR2 SYGVKD. This CDR3 is CAISPRGRETQYF. The CDR3 DNA sequence: TGTGCCATCAGTCCCAGGGGGCGAGAGACCCAGTACTTC.

J is TRBJ1-5 and V is TRBV6-1; TRBD1 might be the D (6 bases). The CDR3 is 13 amino acids. CDR1 is MNHNS, CDR2 SASEGT, per germline. V was clipped by 4 bases and J by 6 bases, with 10 bases between them. The DNA of the CDR3 is TGTGCCAGCAGTGGAGAACAGGGTCAGCCCCAGCATTTT. Translation gives CASSGEQGQPQHF.

This clonotype was seen at least ten times. This chain links TRBV30 with TRBJ2-1; D gene ambiguous. The CDR3 length is 11 residues. V lost 3 bases to trimming and J lost 5 bases, with 5 bases between them. Germline CDR1 and CDR2: GTSNPN and SVGIG (reference sequence). CDR3 DNA: TGTGCCTGGAGAACAGACAATGAGCAGTTCTTC. Protein: CAWRTDNEQFF.

This clonotype was found a few times. The chain is built from TRBV20-1 and TRBJ2-7; 9 bases fit TRBD2. This CDR3 contains 15 residues. Germline V lookup: CDR1 DFQATT, CDR2 SNEGSKA (reference sequence). Trimming removed 0 bases from V and 3 bases from J; junction bases left unmatched: 6. The chain's CDR3 is CSARDSTSGRYEQYF. The CDR3 region has the DNA TGCAGTGCTAGAGATAGCACTAGCGGGCGCTACGAGCAGTACTTC.

This clonotype was counted at least ten times. V is TRBV12-3 or TRBV12-4 and J is TRBJ1-1; TRBD1 is a possible D gene (5 bases). The CDR3 contains 14 residues. V shed 2 bases and J shed 1 base, with 8 bases lying between them. CDR3 in amino acids: CASSLNQGNTEAFF. CDR3 DNA sequence: TGTGCCAGCAGTTTAAACCAGGGGAACACTGAAGCTTTCTTT.

This clonotype was counted only a few times. This chain connects TRBV4-1 to TRBJ1-6; TRBD1 is a possible D gene (5 bases). Germline loops: CDR1 MGHRA, CDR2 YSYEKL. Deletions cut 3 bases from V and 6 bases from J, with 15 bases between. The CDR3 has 16 amino acids. The CDR3 region has the DNA TGCGCCAGCAGCCATCCCCATGGGGCAACTAATTCACCCCTCCACTTT. It encodes CASSHPHGATNSPLHF.

This clonotype was counted between two and nine times. The CDR3 bases are TGTGCCACCAGCAGAGAACTCCCCGGGAGCTTAGTTACCGGGGAGCTGTTTTTT. Translation: CATSRELPGSLVTGELFF. V and J are TRBV15 and TRBJ2-2, with D possibly matching TRBD2 (6 bases). The CDR3 extends over 18 amino acids. Deletions cut 0 bases from V and 5 bases from J, with 19 bases between. Germline V gene data show CDR1 as LNHNV and CDR2 as YYDKDF (reference sequence).

This clonotype was picked up a small number of times. This chain uses TRBV6-2 or TRBV6-3 with TRBJ1-2; D is unclear. The CDR3 has 14 residues. The germline V gene has CDR1 MNHEY and CDR2 SVGEGT. V was clipped by 5 bases and J by 2 bases, with 12 bases between them. CDR3 region: CASSRDGLNYGYTF. The CDR3 DNA sequence: TGTGCCAGCAGTCGAGACGGGTTAAACTATGGCTACACCTTC.